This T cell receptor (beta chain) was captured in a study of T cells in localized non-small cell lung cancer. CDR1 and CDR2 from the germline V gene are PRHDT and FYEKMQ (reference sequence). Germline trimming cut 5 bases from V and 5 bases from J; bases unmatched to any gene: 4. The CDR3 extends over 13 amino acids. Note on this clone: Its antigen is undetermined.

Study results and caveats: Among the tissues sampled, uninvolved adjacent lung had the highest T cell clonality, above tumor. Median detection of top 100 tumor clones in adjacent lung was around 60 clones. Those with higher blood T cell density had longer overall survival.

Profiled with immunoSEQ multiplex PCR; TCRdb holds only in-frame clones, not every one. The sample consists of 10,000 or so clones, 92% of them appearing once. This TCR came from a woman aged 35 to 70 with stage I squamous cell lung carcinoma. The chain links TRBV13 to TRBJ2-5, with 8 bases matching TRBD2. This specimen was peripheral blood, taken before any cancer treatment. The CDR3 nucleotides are TGTGCCAGCAGCATTAAGCGGGGGGAGACCCAGTACTTC. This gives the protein CASSIKRGETQYF.